The rows below give T cell receptor beta chains drawn from one sample of a study of PD-1 blockade in classical Hodgkin lymphoma. Clones were sequenced by immunoSEQ multiplex PCR, and TCRdb holds only the in-frame ones, with some missing. This sample has around 12,000 clones; approximately 79% occur once, and the top ten carry around a quarter. Sequenced here: CD8+ T cells from blood, sampled at baseline. The receptors stem from a human donor with classical Hodgkin lymphoma. Both conserved end residues are part of each CDR3. D genes are given only for firm matches. Clone sizes are given selectively: once, few, many, or a class where the clone is expanded.

d_call,j_call,v_call,clone_size,cdr3_aa,cdr3_nt
-,TRBJ1-1,TRBV27,-,CASSTPGRENTEAFF,TGTGCCAGCAGTACTCCGGGACGGGAGAACACTGAAGCTTTCTTT
-,TRBJ2-7,TRBV7-6,-,CASSLGYSTDTSYEQYF,TGTGCCAGCAGCTTAGGTTATTCGACGGACACATCCTACGAGCAGTACTTC
-,TRBJ1-1,TRBV9,few,CASSVDVGRGSNTEAFF,TGTGCCAGCAGCGTAGATGTTGGACGGGGGTCGAACACTGAAGCTTTCTTT
-,TRBJ2-3,TRBV5-1,-,CASSLTGSTDTQYF,TGCGCCAGCAGCTTGACAGGGAGCACAGATACGCAGTATTTT
-,TRBJ2-3,TRBV7-9,-,CASSLPEGPDTQYF,TGTGCCAGCAGCTTACCCGAGGGGCCAGATACGCAGTATTTT
-,TRBJ2-3,TRBV5-6,-,CASSFTDTQYF,TGTGCCAGCAGCTTCACAGATACGCAGTATTTT
-,TRBJ2-3,TRBV6-1,-,CASSDRGLSTDTQYF,TGTGCCAGCAGTGACCGGGGACTTAGCACAGATACGCAGTATTTT
-,TRBJ1-1,TRBV9,-,CASSPPRSRMNTEAFF,TGTGCCAGCAGCCCACCTCGGTCCCGGATGAACACTGAAGCTTTCTTT
-,TRBJ2-5,TRBV7-6,-,CASSLGIQETQYF,TGTGCCAGCAGCTTAGGAATCCAAGAGACCCAGTACTTC
-,TRBJ2-7,TRBV27,few,CASSSYEQYF,TGTGCCAGCAGTTCCTACGAGCAGTACTTC